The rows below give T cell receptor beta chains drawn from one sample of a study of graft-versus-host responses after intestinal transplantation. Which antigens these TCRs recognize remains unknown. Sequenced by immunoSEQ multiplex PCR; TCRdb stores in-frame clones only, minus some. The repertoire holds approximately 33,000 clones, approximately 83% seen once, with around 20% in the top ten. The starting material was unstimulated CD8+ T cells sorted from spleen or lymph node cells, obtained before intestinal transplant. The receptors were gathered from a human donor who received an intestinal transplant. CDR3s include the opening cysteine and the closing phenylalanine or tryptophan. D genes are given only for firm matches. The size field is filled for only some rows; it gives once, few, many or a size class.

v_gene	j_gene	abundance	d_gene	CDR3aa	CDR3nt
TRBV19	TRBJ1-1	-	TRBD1	CASSPRDSGWTEAFF	TGTGCCAGTAGTCCTAGGGACAGTGGGTGGACTGAAGCTTTCTTT
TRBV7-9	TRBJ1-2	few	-	CASSQGVNYGYTF	TGTGCCAGCAGTCAAGGGGTTAACTATGGCTACACCTTC
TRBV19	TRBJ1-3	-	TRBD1	CASSTTGVSGNTIYF	TGTGCCAGTAGTACAACAGGGGTCTCTGGAAACACCATATATTTT
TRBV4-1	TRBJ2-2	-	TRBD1	CASSQRTGNTGELFF	TGCGCCAGCAGCCAACGGACAGGGAACACCGGGGAGCTGTTTTTT
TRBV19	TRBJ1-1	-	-	CASSERLGNTEAFF	TGTGCCAGTAGTGAAAGACTGGGGAACACTGAAGCTTTCTTT
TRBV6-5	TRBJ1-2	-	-	CASSLGSGLYGYTF	TGTGCCAGCAGCCTGGGCTCGGGACTATATGGCTACACCTTC
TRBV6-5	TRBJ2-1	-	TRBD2	CASTIGTSAHNEQFF	TGTGCCAGCACCATTGGGACTAGCGCTCACAATGAGCAGTTCTTC
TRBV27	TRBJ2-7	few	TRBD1	CASRRTGVYEQYF	TGTGCCAGCAGAAGGACAGGGGTTTACGAGCAGTACTTC
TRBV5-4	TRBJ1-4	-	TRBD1	CASSFGTGAGGEKLFF	TGTGCCAGCAGCTTCGGTACAGGGGCCGGTGGCGAAAAACTGTTTTTT
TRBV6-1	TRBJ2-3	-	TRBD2	CASSDLAGVSTDTQYF	TGTGCCAGCAGTGATCTAGCGGGAGTAAGCACAGATACGCAGTATTTT
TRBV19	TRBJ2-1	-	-	CASSIGTGTTLRNEQFF	TGTGCCAGTAGTATAGGGACGGGAACGACCCTACGGAATGAGCAGTTCTTC
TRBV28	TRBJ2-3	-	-	CASSFGEITDTQYF	TGTGCCAGCAGTTTCGGGGAAATCACAGATACGCAGTATTTT
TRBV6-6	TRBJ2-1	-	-	CASSPAAGPTYNEQFF	TGTGCCAGCAGCCCGGCTGCGGGTCCCACCTACAATGAGCAGTTCTTC
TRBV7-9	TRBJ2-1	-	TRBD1	CASRQGITNNEQFF	TGTGCCAGCAGACAGGGGATCACTAACAATGAGCAGTTCTTC
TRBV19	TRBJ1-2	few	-	CASSPRDAGRFYTF	TGTGCCAGTAGTCCCCGGGATGCAGGTCGTTTCTACACCTTC
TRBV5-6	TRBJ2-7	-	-	CASSPNPGDWTYEQYF	TGTGCCAGCAGCCCGAACCCCGGGGACTGGACCTACGAGCAGTACTTC
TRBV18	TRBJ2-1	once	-	CASSPPPGNSYNEQFF	TGTGCCAGCTCACCACCGCCGGGGAATTCCTACAATGAGCAGTTCTTC